This T cell receptor beta chain was sequenced during a study of cytomegalovirus exposure and HLA in healthy donors. Study results and limitations: No immune exposure information besides CMV serostatus was available.

As to this clone: Its cognate antigen is unknown.

This CDR3 spans 14 amino acids. From germline, CDR1 is SEHNR and CDR2 FQNEAQ (reference sequence). Deletions cut 5 bases from V and 5 bases from J, with 12 bases between. The PCR contained 60 Vbeta and 13 Jbeta primers. Here immunoSEQ multiplex PCR was the method, and the copy in TCRdb shows in-frame clones only, minus some. Of around 150,000 clones listed, 70% to 80% are singletons. Sequenced sample: PBMCs. The chain employs TRBV7-9 and TRBJ2-2; weak D call: TRBD1 (6 bases). The clonotype comes from a woman aged 45-65 years in good health and CMV-seronegative. Written as DNA, the CDR3 is TGTGCCAGCAGCCACGAGACAGGTACCGGGGAGCTGTTTTTT. Its protein is CASSHETGTGELFF.